The TCR beta chain described here comes from a study of long-term antiretroviral therapy in people with HIV. The sample holds one count of this clone. Its antigen remains unidentified. Runs used v3.0 of the immunoSEQ assay and were done at survey level. The protocol was immunoSEQ multiplex PCR, while the TCRdb copy is restricted to in-frame clones and leaves out a portion. Of fewer than 25,000 clones detected, 84% appear once; the ten largest clones hold about 4.5%. This CDR3 comprises 14 residues. Germline-derived CDR1 and CDR2 are MNHEY and SVGAGI. V was shortened by 1 base and J by 6 bases, with 11 bases between the two germline ends. Findings and limits, study-wide: Gathering of blood took place between about 2003 and 2017, possibly under older ART regimens.

The sequence was obtained from a man aged 25-40 years with HIV. Sample: unsorted PBMCs, taken approximately 6.2 years after starting antiretroviral therapy. The V gene is TRBV6-5, the J gene TRBJ2-3; a possible D gene is TRBD1 (5 bases). CDR3 DNA: TGTGCCAGCAGTTACTTGTCAGCAGGGGATACGCAGTATTTT. Translation gives CASSYLSAGDTQYF.